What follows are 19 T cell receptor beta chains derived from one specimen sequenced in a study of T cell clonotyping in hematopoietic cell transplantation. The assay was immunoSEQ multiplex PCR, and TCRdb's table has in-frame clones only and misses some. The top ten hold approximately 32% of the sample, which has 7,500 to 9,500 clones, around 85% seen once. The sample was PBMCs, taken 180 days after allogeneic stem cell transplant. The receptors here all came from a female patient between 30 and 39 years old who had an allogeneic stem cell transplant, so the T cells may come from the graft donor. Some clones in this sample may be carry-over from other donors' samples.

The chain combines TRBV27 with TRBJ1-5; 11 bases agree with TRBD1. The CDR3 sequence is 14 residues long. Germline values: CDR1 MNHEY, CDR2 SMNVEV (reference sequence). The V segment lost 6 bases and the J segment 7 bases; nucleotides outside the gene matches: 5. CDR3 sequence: CASSRDRGDQPQHF. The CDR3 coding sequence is TGTGCCAGCAGCCGGGACAGGGGGGACCAGCCCCAGCATTTT.

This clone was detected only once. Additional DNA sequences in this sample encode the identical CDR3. The CDR3 DNA sequence: TGTGCGTGGGTCCTGAACACTGAAGCTTTCTTT. It specifies CAWVLNTEAFF. The rearrangement links TRBV30 to TRBJ1-1; D gene unclear. The germline gives CDR1 GTSNPN, CDR2 SVGIG (reference sequence). This CDR3 comprises 11 residues.

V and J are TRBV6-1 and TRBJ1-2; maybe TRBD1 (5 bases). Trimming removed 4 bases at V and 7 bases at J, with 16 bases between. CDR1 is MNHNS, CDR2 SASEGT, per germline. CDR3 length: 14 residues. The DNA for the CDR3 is TGTGCCAGCAGTGGGACGGGGCTTAGGGGTGGCTACACCTTC. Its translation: CASSGTGLRGGYTF.

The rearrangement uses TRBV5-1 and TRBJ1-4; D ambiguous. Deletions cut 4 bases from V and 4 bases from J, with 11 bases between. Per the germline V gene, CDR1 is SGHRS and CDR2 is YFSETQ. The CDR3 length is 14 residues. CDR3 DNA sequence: TGCGCCAGCAGCCTCGGGCTCATTAATGAAAAACTGTTTTTT. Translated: CASSLGLINEKLFF. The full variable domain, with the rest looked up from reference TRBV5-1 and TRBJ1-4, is KAGVTQTPRYLIKTRGQQVTLSCSPISGHRSVSWYQQTPGQGLQFLFEYFSETQRNKGNFPGRFSGRQFSNSRSEMNVSTLELGDSALYLCASSLGLINEKLFFGSGTQLSVL.

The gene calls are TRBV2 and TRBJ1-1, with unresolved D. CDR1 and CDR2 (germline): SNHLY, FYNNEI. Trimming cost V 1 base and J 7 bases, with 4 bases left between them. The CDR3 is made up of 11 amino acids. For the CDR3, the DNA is TGTGCCAGCAGTGAAGGCCATGAAGCTTTCTTT. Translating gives CASSEGHEAFF.

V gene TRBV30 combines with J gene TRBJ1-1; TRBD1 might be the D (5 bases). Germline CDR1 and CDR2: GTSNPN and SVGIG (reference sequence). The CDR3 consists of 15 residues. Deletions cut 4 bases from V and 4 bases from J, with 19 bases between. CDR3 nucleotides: TGTGCCTGGACCCGACAAGGACCGGGGGGCACTGAAGCTTTCTTT. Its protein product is CAWTRQGPGGTEAFF.

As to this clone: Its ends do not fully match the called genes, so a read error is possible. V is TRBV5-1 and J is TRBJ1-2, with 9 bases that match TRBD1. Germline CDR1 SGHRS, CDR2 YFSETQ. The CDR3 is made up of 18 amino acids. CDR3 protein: CASSFIPGQGTTLYVYTF. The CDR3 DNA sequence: TGCGCCAGCAGCTTTATACCGGGACAGGGAACTACCCTCTATGTCTACACCTTC.

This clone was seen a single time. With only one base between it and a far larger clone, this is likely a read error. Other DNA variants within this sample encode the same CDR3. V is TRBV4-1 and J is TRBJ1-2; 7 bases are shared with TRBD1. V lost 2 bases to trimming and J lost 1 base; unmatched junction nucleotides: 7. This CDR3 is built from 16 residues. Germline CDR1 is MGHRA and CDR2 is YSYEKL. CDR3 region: CASSQLDRVDNYGYTF. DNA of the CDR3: TGCGCCAGCAGCCAATTAGACAGGGTAGATAACTATGGCTACACCTTC.

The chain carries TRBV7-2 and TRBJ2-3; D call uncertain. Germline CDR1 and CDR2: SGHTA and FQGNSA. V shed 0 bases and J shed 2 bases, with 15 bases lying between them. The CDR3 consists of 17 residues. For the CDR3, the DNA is TGTGCCAGCAGCTTAGCGCTTGGAAAGGGATACACAGATACGCAGTATTTT. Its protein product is CASSLALGKGYTDTQYF.

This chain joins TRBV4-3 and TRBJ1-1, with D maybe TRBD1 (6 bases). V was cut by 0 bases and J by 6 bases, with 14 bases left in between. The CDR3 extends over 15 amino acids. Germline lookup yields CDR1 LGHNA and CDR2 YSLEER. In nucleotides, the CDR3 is TGCGCCAGCAGCCAAGATACAGGGTATATCCCTGAAGCTTTCTTT. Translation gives CASSQDTGYIPEAFF.

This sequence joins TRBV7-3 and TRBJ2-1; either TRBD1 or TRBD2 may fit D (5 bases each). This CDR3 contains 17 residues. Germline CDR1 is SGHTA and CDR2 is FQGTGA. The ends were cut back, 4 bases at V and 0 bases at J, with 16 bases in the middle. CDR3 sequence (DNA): TGTGCCAGCAGCTCACACGGGACGGGGAGCTCCTACAATGAGCAGTTCTTC. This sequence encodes CASSSHGTGSSYNEQFF. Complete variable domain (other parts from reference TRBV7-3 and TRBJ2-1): GAGVSQTPSNKVTEKGKYVELRCDPISGHTALYWYRQSLGQGPEFLIYFQGTGAADDSGLPNDRFFAVRPEGSVSTLKIQRTERGDSAVYLCASSSHGTGSSYNEQFFGPGTRLTVL.

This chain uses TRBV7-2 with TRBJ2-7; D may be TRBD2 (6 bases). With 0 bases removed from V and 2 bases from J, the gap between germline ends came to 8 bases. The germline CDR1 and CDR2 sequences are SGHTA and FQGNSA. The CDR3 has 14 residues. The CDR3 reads CASSLARGPYEQYF. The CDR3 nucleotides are TGTGCCAGCAGCTTAGCGCGGGGCCCCTACGAGCAGTACTTC.

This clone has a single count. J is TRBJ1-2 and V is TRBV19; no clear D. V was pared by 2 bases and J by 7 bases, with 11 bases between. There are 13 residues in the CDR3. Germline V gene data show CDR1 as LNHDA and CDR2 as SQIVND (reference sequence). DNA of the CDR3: TGTGCCAGTAGTATAACGTGGAGGAGTGGCTACACCTTC. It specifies CASSITWRSGYTF.

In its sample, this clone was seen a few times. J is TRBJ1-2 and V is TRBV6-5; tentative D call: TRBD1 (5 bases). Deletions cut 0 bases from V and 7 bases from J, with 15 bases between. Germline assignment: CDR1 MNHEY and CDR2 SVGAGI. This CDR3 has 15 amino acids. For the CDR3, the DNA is TGTGCCAGCAGTTACTCGAGGAGGGGTGAGGCTGGCTACACCTTC. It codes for CASSYSRRGEAGYTF.

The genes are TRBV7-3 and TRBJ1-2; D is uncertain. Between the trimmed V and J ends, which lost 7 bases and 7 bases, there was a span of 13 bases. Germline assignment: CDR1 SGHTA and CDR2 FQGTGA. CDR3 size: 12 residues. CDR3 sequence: CASKRSTGGYTF. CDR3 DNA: TGTGCCAGCAAGCGGTCAACCGGTGGCTACACCTTC.

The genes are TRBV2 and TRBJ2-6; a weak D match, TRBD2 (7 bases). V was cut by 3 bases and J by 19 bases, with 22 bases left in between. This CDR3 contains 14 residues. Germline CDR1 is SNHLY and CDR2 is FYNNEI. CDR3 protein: CASSDGGARTFGTF. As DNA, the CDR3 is TGTGCCAGCAGTGATGGGGGGGCTCGGACCTTTGGAACTTTC.

This CDR3 is CASRWGQFNTEAFF. The CDR3 DNA follows: TGTGCCAGCAGATGGGGACAGTTCAACACTGAAGCTTTCTTT. The chain recombines TRBV6-5 with TRBJ1-1, with 7 bases lining up with TRBD1. CDR1 MNHEY and CDR2 SVGAGI come from the germline V gene. The CDR3 is 14 residues long. The V segment lost 6 bases and the J segment 2 bases; nucleotides outside the gene matches: 6.

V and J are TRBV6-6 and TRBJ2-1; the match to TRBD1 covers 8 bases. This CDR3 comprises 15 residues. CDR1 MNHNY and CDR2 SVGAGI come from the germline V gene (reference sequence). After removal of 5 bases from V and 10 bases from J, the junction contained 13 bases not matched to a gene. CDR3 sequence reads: CASSNRNPTGGEQFF. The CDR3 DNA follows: TGTGCCAGCAGTAACCGGAATCCCACAGGGGGGGAGCAGTTCTTC.

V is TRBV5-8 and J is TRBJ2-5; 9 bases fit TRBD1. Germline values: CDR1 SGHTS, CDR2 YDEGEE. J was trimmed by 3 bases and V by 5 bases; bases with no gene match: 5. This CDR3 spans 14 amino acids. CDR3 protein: CASSKDRGKETQYF. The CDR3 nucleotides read TGTGCCAGCAGTAAAGACAGGGGGAAAGAGACCCAGTACTTC.